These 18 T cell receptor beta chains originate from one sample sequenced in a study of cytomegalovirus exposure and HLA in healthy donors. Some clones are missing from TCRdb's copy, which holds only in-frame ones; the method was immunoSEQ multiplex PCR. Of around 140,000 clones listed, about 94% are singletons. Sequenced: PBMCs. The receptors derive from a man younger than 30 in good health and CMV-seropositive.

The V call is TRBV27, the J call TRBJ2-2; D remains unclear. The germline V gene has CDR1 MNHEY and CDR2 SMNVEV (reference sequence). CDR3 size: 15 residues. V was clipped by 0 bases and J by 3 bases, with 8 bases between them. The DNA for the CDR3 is TGTGCCAGCAGTTTATCGCGGCTTCACACCGGGGAGCTGTTTTTT. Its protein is CASSLSRLHTGELFF.

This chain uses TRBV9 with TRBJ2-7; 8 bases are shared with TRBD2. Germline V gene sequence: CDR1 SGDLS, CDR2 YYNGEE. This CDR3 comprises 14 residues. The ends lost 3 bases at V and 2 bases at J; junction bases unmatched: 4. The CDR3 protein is CASSASGSPYEQYF. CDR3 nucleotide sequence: TGTGCCAGCAGCGCCAGCGGGAGTCCCTACGAGCAGTACTTC.

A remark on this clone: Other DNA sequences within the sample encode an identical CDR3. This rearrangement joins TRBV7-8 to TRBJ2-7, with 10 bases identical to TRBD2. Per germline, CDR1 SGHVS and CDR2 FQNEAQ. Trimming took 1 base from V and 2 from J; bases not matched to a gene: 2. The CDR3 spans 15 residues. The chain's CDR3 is CASSLGTSGTYEQYF. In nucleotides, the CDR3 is TGTGCCAGCAGCTTAGGCACTAGCGGGACCTACGAGCAGTACTTC.

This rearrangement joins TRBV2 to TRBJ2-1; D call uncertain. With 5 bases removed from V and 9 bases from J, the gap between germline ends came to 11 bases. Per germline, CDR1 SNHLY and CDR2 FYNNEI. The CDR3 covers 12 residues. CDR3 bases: TGTGCCAGCAGTTTACTCCCTCGTGAGCAGTTCTTC. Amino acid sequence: CASSLLPREQFF.

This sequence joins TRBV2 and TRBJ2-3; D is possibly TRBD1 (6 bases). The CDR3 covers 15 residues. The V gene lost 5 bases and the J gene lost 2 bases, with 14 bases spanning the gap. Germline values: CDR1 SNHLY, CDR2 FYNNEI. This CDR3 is CASSQQDRNTDTQYF. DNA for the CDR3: TGTGCCAGCAGTCAACAGGACAGAAACACAGATACGCAGTATTTT.

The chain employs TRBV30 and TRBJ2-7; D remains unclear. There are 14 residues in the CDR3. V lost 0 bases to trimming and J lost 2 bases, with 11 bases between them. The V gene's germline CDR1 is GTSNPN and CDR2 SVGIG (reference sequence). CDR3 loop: CAWSVTVSPYEQYF. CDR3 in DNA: TGTGCCTGGAGTGTAACAGTGTCTCCCTACGAGCAGTACTTC. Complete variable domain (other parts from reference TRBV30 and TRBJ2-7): SQTIHQWPATLVQPVGSPLSLECTVEGTSNPNLYWYRQAAGRGLQLLFYSVGIGQISSEVPQNLSASRPQDRQFILSSKKLLLSDSGFYLCAWSVTVSPYEQYFGPGTRLTVT.

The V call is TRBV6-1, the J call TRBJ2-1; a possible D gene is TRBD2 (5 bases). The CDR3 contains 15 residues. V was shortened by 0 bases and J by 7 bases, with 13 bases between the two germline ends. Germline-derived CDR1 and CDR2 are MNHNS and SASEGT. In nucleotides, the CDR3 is TGTGCCAGCAGTGAAGCAAACCACCCGGGAAATGAGCAGTTCTTC. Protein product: CASSEANHPGNEQFF.

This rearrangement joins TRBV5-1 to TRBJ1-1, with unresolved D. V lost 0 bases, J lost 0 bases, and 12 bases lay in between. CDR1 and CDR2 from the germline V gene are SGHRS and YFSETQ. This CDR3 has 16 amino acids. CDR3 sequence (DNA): TGCGCCAGCAGCTTGGGAGTTTTGATGTTGAACACTGAAGCTTTCTTT. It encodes CASSLGVLMLNTEAFF.

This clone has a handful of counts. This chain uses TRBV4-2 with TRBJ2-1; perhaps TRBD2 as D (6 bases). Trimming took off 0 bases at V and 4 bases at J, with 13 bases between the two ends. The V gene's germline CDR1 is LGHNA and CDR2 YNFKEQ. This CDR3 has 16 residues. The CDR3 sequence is CASSQDGIGGYNEQFF. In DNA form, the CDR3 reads TGTGCCAGCAGCCAAGATGGGATAGGAGGGTACAATGAGCAGTTCTTC.

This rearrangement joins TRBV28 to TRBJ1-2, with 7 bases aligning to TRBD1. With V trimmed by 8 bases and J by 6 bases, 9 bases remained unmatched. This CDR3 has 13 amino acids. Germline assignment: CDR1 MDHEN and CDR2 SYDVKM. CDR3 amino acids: CASGMTGYNGYTF. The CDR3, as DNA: TGTGCCAGCGGGATGACAGGGTATAATGGCTACACCTTC.

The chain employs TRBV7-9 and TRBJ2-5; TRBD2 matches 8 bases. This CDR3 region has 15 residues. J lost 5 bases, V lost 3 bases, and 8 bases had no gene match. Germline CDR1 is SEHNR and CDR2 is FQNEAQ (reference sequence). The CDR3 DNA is TGTGCCAGCAGCTTCCTGCCGGGAGGGTATGAGACCCAGTACTTC. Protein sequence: CASSFLPGGYETQYF.

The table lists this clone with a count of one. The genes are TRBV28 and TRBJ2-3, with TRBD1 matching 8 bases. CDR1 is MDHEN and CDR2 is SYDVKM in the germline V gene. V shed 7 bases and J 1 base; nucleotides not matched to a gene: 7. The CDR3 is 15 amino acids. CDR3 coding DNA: TGTGCCAGCACCCTCCCGACAGGGGGCACAGATACGCAGTATTTT. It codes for CASTLPTGGTDTQYF.

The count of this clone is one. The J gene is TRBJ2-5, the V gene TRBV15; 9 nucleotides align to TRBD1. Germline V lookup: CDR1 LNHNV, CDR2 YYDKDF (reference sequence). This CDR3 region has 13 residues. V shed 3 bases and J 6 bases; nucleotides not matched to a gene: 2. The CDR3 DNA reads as TGTGCCACCAGCAGTACAGGGGGCCAGACCCAGTACTTC. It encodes CATSSTGGQTQYF.

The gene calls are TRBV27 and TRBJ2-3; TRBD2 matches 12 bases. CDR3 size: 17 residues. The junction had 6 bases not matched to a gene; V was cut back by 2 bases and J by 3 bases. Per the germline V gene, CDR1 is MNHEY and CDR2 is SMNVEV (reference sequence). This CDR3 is CASSLRLAGGWTDTQYF. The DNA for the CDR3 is TGTGCCAGCAGTTTACGGCTAGCGGGAGGGTGGACAGATACGCAGTATTTT.

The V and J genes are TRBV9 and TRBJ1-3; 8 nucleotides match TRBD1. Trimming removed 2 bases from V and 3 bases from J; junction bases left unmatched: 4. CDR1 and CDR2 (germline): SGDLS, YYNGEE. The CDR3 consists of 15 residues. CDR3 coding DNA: TGTGCCAGCAGCGTGGGGACAGGCCTTGGAAACACCATATATTTT. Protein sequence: CASSVGTGLGNTIYF.

Written as DNA, the CDR3 is TGTGCCAGCAGCTTAAGAGACAGGGGGCGGGACGAGCAGTACTTC. Translated: CASSLRDRGRDEQYF. The chain links TRBV7-9 to TRBJ2-7, with 10 bases identical to TRBD1. This CDR3 is built from 15 residues. Germline CDR1 SEHNR, CDR2 FQNEAQ (reference sequence). Germline trimming cut 2 bases from V and 5 bases from J; bases unmatched to any gene: 6.

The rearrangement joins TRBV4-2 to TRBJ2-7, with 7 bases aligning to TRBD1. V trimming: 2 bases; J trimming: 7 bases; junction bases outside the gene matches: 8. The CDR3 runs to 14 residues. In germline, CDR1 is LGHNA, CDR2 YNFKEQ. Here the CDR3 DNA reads TGTGCCAGCAGCCAAAGTACAGGGGTAAGGGAGCAGTACTTC. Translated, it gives CASSQSTGVREQYF.

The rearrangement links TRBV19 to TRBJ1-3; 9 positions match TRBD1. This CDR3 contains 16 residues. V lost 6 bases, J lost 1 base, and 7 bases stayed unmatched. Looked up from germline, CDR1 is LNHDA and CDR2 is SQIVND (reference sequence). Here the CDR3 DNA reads TGTGCCAGTAGCCGCCGGGACAGGGTGTCTGGAAACACCATATATTTT. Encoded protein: CASSRRDRVSGNTIYF. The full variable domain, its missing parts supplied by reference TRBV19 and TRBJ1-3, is DGGITQSPKYLFRKEGQNVTLSCEQNLNHDAMYWYRQDPGQGLRLIYYSQIVNDFQKGDIAEGYSVSREKKESFPLTVTSAQKNPTAFYLCASSRRDRVSGNTIYFGEGSWLTVV.